The 14 T cell receptor beta chains listed next were all sequenced from one sample in a study of blood T cell repertoires in COVID-19. The assay was immunoSEQ multiplex PCR, and TCRdb's table has in-frame clones only and misses some. The table records roughly 250,000 clones, around four fifths of them present only once. The sequenced sample was peripheral blood. The origin of the receptors is a woman between 55 and 75 years old with active or convalescent COVID-19.

This clone was detected only a few times. The CDR3 protein is CASSQAALTEAFF. The CDR3 DNA follows: TGTGCCAGCAGTCAGGCAGCCCTCACTGAAGCTTTCTTT. The chain uses TRBV25-1 and TRBJ1-1; D is unresolved. This CDR3 is built from 13 residues. V lost 5 bases, J lost 4 bases, and 11 bases lay in between. Looked up from germline, CDR1 is MGHDK and CDR2 is SYGVNS.

The chain uses TRBV6-5 and TRBJ1-2, with TRBD1 as a possible D gene (5 bases). V lost 6 bases, J lost 0 bases, and 11 bases lay in between. The CDR3 covers 14 residues. Germline V gene lookup returns CDR1 MNHEY and CDR2 SVGAGI. This CDR3 is CASRSREPNYGYTF. Written as DNA, the CDR3 is TGTGCCAGCAGGAGCAGGGAACCTAACTATGGCTACACCTTC.

The chain employs TRBV7-9 and TRBJ2-2; the match to TRBD2 covers 7 bases. The CDR3 is 15 residues long. V was clipped by 5 bases and J by 6 bases; unmatched bases: 9. Germline V gene lookup returns CDR1 SEHNR and CDR2 FQNEAQ (reference sequence). CDR3: CASSRKRGVPGELFF. The DNA of the CDR3 is TGTGCCAGCAGCCGAAAGCGGGGAGTTCCCGGGGAGCTGTTTTTT.

The chain has TRBV27 and TRBJ1-5; possible D gene TRBD1, 6 bases. Germline V lookup: CDR1 MNHEY, CDR2 SMNVEV (reference sequence). This CDR3 region has 14 residues. V lost 5 bases and J 5 bases, leaving 13 bases between the germline ends. The CDR3 coding sequence is TGTGCCAGCAGTCTGAGCAGGGGTGATCAGCCCCAGCATTTT. This translates into CASSLSRGDQPQHF.

The chain combines TRBV11-2 with TRBJ1-2; possibly TRBD1 for D (5 bases). V was trimmed by 1 base and J by 7 bases, leaving 13 bases between them. Germline V gene sequence: CDR1 SGHAT, CDR2 FQNNGV. The CDR3 has 14 amino acids. In DNA form, the CDR3 reads TGTGCCAGCAGCTTAGGCCGGCAGGGCCGTGGCTACACCTTC. Protein sequence: CASSLGRQGRGYTF. Full variable domain (rest looked up from reference TRBV11-2 and TRBJ1-2): EAGVAQSPRYKIIEKRQSVAFWCNPISGHATLYWYQQILGQGPKLLIQFQNNGVVDDSQLPKDRFSAERLKGVDSTLKIQPAKLEDSAVYLCASSLGRQGRGYTFGSGTRLTVV.

This clone was seen only once. J is TRBJ2-5 and V is TRBV19, with a weak D call TRBD2 (5 bases). Germline CDR1 is LNHDA and CDR2 is SQIVND (reference sequence). Trimming shortened V by 5 bases and J by 4 bases, and 11 bases separated the two germline ends. This CDR3 has 13 residues. The CDR3 protein is CASSLTRGETQYF. In DNA form, the CDR3 reads TGTGCCAGTAGTCTCACTAGAGGAGAGACCCAGTACTTC.

J is TRBJ2-5 and V is TRBV6-5; 9 bases fit TRBD2. After removal of 7 bases from V and 5 bases from J, the junction contained 5 bases not matched to a gene. Germline CDR1 and CDR2: MNHEY and SVGAGI. The CDR3 is made up of 13 amino acids. The CDR3: CASTGTSMETQYF. CDR3 sequence (DNA): TGTGCCAGCACCGGGACTAGCATGGAGACCCAGTACTTC.

V gene TRBV5-1 combines with J gene TRBJ2-7; 8 bases align to TRBD2. V trimming: 4 bases; J trimming: 5 bases; junction bases outside the gene matches: 14. There are 16 residues in the CDR3. The V gene's germline CDR1 is SGHRS and CDR2 YFSETQ. The CDR3 loop is CASSPVGLGGFNEQYF. The CDR3 region has the DNA TGCGCCAGCAGCCCGGTGGGACTAGGGGGTTTTAACGAGCAGTACTTC.

This clone showed up just once. The chain links TRBV6-5 to TRBJ2-1; 10 positions match TRBD2. Losses at the gene ends were 6 bases for V and 6 bases for J; bases not matched to a gene: 8. Germline CDR1 reads MNHEY; CDR2 reads SVGAGI. The CDR3 spans 15 residues. The CDR3 here is CASRALAGVSNEQFF. The DNA of the CDR3 is TGTGCCAGCAGGGCTCTAGCGGGAGTCAGCAATGAGCAGTTCTTC.

V usage is TRBV5-5 and J usage is TRBJ2-5, with TRBD2 matching 7 bases. This CDR3 spans 16 amino acids. The V and J ends lost 1 base and 2 bases, in that order; junction bases with no gene match: 8. The V gene's germline CDR1 is SGHKS and CDR2 YYEKEE (reference sequence). CDR3 DNA: TGTGCCAGCAGCTTGCGGTACGGGGGGTCACAAGAGACCCAGTACTTC. As protein: CASSLRYGGSQETQYF.

This clone has only a few counts. The chain has TRBV19 and TRBJ2-1, with 12 bases matching TRBD1. The CDR3 is 15 residues long. Germline V lookup: CDR1 LNHDA, CDR2 SQIVND (reference sequence). J lost 7 bases, V lost 9 bases, and 10 bases had no gene match. CDR3 coding DNA: TGTGCCAGCTTATCCCGGGACAGGGGGCATAATGAGCAGTTCTTC. It codes for CASLSRDRGHNEQFF.

The chain is built from TRBV5-6 and TRBJ1-2; the D is unclear. Germline V gives CDR1 SGHDT, CDR2 YYEEEE. Trimming took 3 bases from V and 0 from J, leaving 6 bases between them. The CDR3 sequence is 13 residues long. The chain's CDR3 is CASSSRSNYGYTF. The CDR3 DNA reads as TGTGCCAGCAGCTCACGGTCTAACTATGGCTACACCTTC.

The chain combines TRBV5-8 with TRBJ1-4, with D hard to call. Germline lookup yields CDR1 SGHTS and CDR2 YDEGEE. Deletions cut 1 base from V and 4 bases from J, with 2 bases between. The CDR3 contains 12 residues. The CDR3 region has the DNA TGTGCCAGCAGCTTGCATAATGAAAAACTGTTTTTT. It codes for CASSLHNEKLFF.

The J gene is TRBJ2-1, the V gene TRBV27, with TRBD2 matching 11 bases. Germline CDR1 is MNHEY and CDR2 is SMNVEV (reference sequence). J gave up 2 bases and V 6 bases, and 3 bases lay outside the gene matches. The CDR3 has 15 residues. Here the CDR3 DNA reads TGTGCCAGCAGGCCGGGACTAGCGGCCTACAATGAGCAGTTCTTC. Its protein product is CASRPGLAAYNEQFF.